What follows describes a single T cell receptor beta chain. Antigen specificity is unknown. Only in-frame clones appear in the TCRdb table, and some are missing; sequencing was by immunoSEQ multiplex PCR. This sample yields around 57,000 clones, of which around three quarters are seen a single time; 0.5% to 0.55% belongs to the top ten. This CDR3 is 15 amino acids long. CDR1 and CDR2 from the germline V gene are MGHRA and YSYEKL. V lost 0 bases, J lost 9 bases, and 17 bases lay in between. This specimen comes from a study of memory CD4+ T cells and cytomegalovirus serostatus. The sort gate was single viable CD3+CD4+CD8-CD45RO+ cells for memory CD4+ T cells. The study, taken as a whole, reports: About 40% of the roughly 150 known CMV-associated TCRbeta sequences appeared in CD4+ memory. Suggested: most of the CMV-linked TCR signature lies in CD4+ memory cells.

The receptor's source is an adult in good health and CMV-seronegative. Some clones in this sample may be carry-over from other donors' samples. This chain connects TRBV4-1 to TRBJ1-1, with D possibly being TRBD1 (6 bases). Sequencing was done on a sample of memory CD4+ T cells from blood. CDR3 amino acids: CASSQDRGAAPKAFF. CDR3 coding DNA: TGCGCCAGCAGCCAAGATAGGGGGGCAGCCCCAAAAGCTTTCTTT.